The T cell receptor (beta chain) under discussion was sequenced for a study of glioma-infiltrating T cells after dendritic cell vaccination. At the level of the study: Treatment, given 2003 to 2012, was autologous tumor lysate-pulsed dendritic cell vaccination. At biweekly intervals, patients got three intradermal dendritic cell vaccine injections. Study-wide points: Longer survival after dendritic cell vaccination followed higher pretreatment TIL content.

The time point here: after dendritic cell vaccination, including at tumor progression/relapse. All glioblastoma patients lacked an isocitrate dehydrogenase mutation. In its sample, this clone was seen once. Antigen: not known. Sequencing used immunoSEQ multiplex PCR; TCRdb keeps in-frame clones, though not all of them. The sample consists of almost 90,000 clones, less than 90% of them appearing once. This sequence originates from a human donor with glioblastoma. The input for sequencing was blood, taken after dendritic cell vaccination.

CDR3 DNA: TGCAGCGTTGTCCTACCAAACCCCTACGAGCAGTACTTC. It yields the protein CSVVLPNPYEQYF. The chain recombines TRBV29-1 with TRBJ2-7; D not resolved. Trimming took 4 bases from V and 2 from J, leaving 12 bases between them. CDR3 length equals 13 residues. The germline CDR1 and CDR2 sequences are SQVTM and ANQGSEA.